This TCR beta chain was recorded in a study of cytomegalovirus exposure and HLA in healthy donors. Primers: 60 Vbeta forward and 13 Jbeta reverse. Measured with immunoSEQ multiplex PCR; TCRdb has only the in-frame clones, and not every one. The table lists about 180,000 clones, just under 80% of them singletons. CDR1 is SGHTA, CDR2 FQGNSA, per germline. Trimming took 1 base from V and 2 from J; bases not matched to a gene: 11. The CDR3 extends over 18 amino acids. Sequenced input: PBMCs. This chain uses TRBV7-2 with TRBJ2-3; the match to TRBD2 covers 8 bases. This clonotype originated in a woman in her twenties or thirties in good health and CMV-seronegative. Here the CDR3 DNA reads TGTGCCAGCAGCTTAGTCGGGCAAGCGGGGGCAAACACAGATACGCAGTATTTT. Protein sequence: CASSLVGQAGANTDTQYF.